This T cell receptor (beta chain) was retrieved from a study of sequential checkpoint blockade in melanoma. Specified treatment: randomized to nivolumab then ipilimumab (arm A) or the reverse (arm B). This table comes from immunoSEQ multiplex PCR, and its TCRdb copy is limited to in-frame clones, with some not included. The sample includes around 40,000 clones, about nine tenths of them seen just once. Germline values: CDR1 SNHLY, CDR2 FYNNEI. This CDR3 comprises 12 residues. Specimen: CD8+ T cells sorted from blood (inferred from file names), collected from a patient given nivolumab and ipilimumab in sequence. J is TRBJ2-5 and V is TRBV2; TRBD2 might be the D (5 bases). Judging by the DNA end, TRBJ2-7 fits better; the J call may be wrong. This TCR came from a human donor with melanoma. This chain's CDR3 is CASSIGIYEQYF. For the CDR3, the DNA is TGTGCCAGCAGTATCGGGATCTACGAGCAGTACTTC.